This T cell receptor gamma chain was obtained from a study of γδ T cells in repeated Plasmodium falciparum infection. General study points: Many TCRgamma sequences overlapped between individuals in stable Vgamma9/Vdelta2+ repertoires.

Bulk repertoires came from Vgamma9/Vdelta2+ or Vdelta2-negative gammadelta T cells flow-sorted from PBMC. This clone was recorded at least ten times. Antigen unknown. This DNA's translation differs at residue 4 from TCRdb's protein, which comes from a much larger clone; a read error is likely, and the protein shown is translated from the DNA. The CDR3 covers 12 residues. Germline V lookup: CDR1 EGSTGY, CDR2 YDSYTSSV. V was clipped by 9 bases and J by 4 bases; unmatched bases: 9. TCRdb re-analyzed the multiplex PCR reads via CATT. Of tens of thousands of gamma-chain clones listed, 3% are singletons. The clonotype was recovered from a pool of human donors (malaria-infected and uninfected, not separated). The sequencing sample was made of gamma-delta T cells from blood. This rearrangement joins TRGV4 to TRGJ1 or TRGJ2. The DNA for the CDR3 is TGTGCCACCCGGACTCCCTATTATAAGAAACTCTTT. This translates into CATRTPYYKKLF.